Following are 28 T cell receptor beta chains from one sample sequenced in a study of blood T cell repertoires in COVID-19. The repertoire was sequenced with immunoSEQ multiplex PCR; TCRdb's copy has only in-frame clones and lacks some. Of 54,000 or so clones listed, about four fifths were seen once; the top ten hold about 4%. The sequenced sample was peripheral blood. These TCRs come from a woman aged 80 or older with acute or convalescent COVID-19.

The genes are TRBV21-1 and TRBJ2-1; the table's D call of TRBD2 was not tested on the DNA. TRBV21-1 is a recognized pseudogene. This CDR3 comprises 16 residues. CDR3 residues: CARHEVAGGPHNEQFF. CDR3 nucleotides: TGTGCCAGACACGAGGTTGCGGGAGGGCCCCACAATGAGCAGTTCTTC.

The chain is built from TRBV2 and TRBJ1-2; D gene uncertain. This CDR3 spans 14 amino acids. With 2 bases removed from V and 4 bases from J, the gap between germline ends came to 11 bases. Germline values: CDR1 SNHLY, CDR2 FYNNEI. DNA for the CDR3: TGTGCCAGCAGTGAATCGACACTTCTCTATGGCTACACCTTC. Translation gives CASSESTLLYGYTF.

CDR3 DNA sequence: TGTGCCAGCAGCGTAGGAGCGGGGGGGCCGGGTGAGCAGTTCTTC. Its protein is CASSVGAGGPGEQFF. The chain employs TRBV9 and TRBJ2-1, with 10 bases identical to TRBD2. V lost 0 bases and J lost 9; bases outside the gene matches: 6. The CDR3 length is 15 residues. Germline CDR1 and CDR2: SGDLS and YYNGEE.

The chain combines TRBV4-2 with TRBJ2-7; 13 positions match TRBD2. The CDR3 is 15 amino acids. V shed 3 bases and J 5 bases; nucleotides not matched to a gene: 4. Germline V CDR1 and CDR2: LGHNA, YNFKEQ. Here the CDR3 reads CASSQPGLAGNEQYF. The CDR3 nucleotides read TGTGCCAGCAGCCAGCCGGGACTAGCGGGAAACGAGCAGTACTTC.

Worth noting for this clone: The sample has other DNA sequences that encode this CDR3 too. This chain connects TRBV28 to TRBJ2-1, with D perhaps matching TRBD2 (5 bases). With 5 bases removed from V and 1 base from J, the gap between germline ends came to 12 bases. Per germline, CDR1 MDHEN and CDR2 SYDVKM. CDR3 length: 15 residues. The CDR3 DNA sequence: TGTGCCAGCAGTCCCCCCGGAGGTTCCTACAATGAGCAGTTCTTC. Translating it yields CASSPPGGSYNEQFF.

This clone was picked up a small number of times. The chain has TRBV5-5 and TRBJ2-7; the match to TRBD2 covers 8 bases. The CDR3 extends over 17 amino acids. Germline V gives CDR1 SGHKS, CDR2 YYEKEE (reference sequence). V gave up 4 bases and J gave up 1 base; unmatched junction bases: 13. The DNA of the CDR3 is TGTGCCAGCAGCCCACCCCCCGGGGCTAGCGGGTCCTACGAGCAGTACTTC. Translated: CASSPPPGASGSYEQYF. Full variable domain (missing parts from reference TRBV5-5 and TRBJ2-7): DAGVTQSPTHLIKTRGQQVTLRCSPISGHKSVSWYQQVLGQGPQFIFQYYEKEERGRGNFPDRFSARQFPNYSSELNVNALLLGDSALYLCASSPPPGASGSYEQYFGPGTRLTVT.

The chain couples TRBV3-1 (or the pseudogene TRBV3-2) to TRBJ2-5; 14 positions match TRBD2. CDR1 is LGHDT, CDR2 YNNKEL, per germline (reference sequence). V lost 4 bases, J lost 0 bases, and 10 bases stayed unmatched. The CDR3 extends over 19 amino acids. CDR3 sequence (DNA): TGTGCCAGCAGCCTACGCAGACTAGCGGGAGGGACGTACCAAGAGACCCAGTACTTC. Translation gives CASSLRRLAGGTYQETQYF.

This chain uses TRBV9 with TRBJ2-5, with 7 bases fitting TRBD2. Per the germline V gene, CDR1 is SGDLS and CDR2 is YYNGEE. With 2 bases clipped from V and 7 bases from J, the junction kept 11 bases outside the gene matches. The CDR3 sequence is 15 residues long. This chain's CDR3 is CASSVSWGTKATQYF. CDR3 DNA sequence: TGTGCCAGCAGCGTCTCATGGGGGACTAAAGCGACCCAGTACTTC. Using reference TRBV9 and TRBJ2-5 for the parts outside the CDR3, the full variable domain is DSGVTQTPKHLITATGQRVTLRCSPRSGDLSVYWYQQSLDQGLQFLIQYYNGEERAKGNILERFSAQQFPDLHSELNLSSLELGDSALYFCASSVSWGTKATQYFGPGTRLLVL.

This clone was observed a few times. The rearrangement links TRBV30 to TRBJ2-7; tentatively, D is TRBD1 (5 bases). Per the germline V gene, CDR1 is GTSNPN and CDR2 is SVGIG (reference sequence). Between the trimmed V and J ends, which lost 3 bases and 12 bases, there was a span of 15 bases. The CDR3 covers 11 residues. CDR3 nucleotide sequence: TGTGCCTGGAGCGGGCAGGGAACTCCGTACTTC. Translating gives CAWSGQGTPYF.

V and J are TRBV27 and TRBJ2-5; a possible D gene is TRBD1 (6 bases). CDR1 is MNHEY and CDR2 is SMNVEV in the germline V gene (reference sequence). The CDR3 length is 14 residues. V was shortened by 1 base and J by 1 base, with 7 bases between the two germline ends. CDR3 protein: CASSLWGPQETQYF. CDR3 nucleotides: TGTGCCAGCAGTTTATGGGGGCCCCAAGAGACCCAGTACTTC.

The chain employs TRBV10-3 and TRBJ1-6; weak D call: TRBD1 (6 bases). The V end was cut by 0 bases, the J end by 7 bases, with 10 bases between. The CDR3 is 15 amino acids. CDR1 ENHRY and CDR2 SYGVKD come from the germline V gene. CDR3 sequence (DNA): TGTGCCATCAGTGAGTCGAAGGACAGAAATTCACCCCTCCACTTT. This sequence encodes CAISESKDRNSPLHF.

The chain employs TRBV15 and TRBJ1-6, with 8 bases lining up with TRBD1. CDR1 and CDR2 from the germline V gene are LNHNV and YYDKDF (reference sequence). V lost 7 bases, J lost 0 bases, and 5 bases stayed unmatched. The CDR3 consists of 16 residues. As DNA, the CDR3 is TGTGCCACCAAACGACAGGGGAGCTCCTATAATTCACCCCTCCACTTT. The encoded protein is CATKRQGSSYNSPLHF.

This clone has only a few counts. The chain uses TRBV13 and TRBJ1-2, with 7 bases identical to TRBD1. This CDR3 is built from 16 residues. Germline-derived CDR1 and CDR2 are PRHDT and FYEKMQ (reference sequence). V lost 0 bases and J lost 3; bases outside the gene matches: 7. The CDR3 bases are TGTGCCAGCAGCTTAGGGGGGGACAGTTTTCACTATGGCTACACCTTC. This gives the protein CASSLGGDSFHYGYTF.

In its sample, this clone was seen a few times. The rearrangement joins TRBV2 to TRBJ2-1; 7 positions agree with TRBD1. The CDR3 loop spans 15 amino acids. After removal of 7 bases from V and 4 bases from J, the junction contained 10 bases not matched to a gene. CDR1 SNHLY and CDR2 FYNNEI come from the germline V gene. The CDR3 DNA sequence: TGTGCCAGCACCCCACCGGGACAGACATACAATGAGCAGTTCTTC. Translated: CASTPPGQTYNEQFF.

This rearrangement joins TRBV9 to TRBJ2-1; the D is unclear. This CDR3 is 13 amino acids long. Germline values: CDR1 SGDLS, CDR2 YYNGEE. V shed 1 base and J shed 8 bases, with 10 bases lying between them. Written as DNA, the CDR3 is TGTGCCAGCAGCGTACGGGTGAACGATGAGCAGTTCTTC. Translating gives CASSVRVNDEQFF.

The CDR3: CATSRTTANEKLFF. The CDR3 bases are TGTGCCACCAGCAGAACAACCGCTAATGAAAAACTGTTTTTT. The chain links TRBV15 to TRBJ1-4; the D is unclear. Trimming stripped 2 bases from V and 3 bases from J, with 7 bases between. Germline V gives CDR1 LNHNV, CDR2 YYDKDF (reference sequence). CDR3 size: 14 residues.

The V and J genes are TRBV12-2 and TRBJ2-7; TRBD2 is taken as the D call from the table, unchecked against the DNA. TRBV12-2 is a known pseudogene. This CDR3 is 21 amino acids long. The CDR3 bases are TGTGCAAGTCGCTTAGCGCCTAAAATAGGGACTAGCGGGATAAGCTCCTACGAGCAGTACTTC. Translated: CASRLAPKIGTSGISSYEQYF.

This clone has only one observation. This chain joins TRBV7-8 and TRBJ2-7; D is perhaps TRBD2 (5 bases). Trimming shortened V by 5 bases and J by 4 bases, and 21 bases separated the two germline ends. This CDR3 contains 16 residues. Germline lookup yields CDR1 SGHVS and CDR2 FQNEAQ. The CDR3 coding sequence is TGTGCCAGCAGCGACACTAGGTGGGTCAGTAGATACGAGCAGTACTTC. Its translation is CASSDTRWVSRYEQYF. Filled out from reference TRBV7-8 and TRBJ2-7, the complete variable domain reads GAGVSQSPRYKVAKRGQDVALRCDPISGHVSLFWYQQALGQGPEFLTYFQNEAQLDKSGLPSDRFFAERPEGSVSTLKIQRTQQEDSAVYLCASSDTRWVSRYEQYFGPGTRLTVT.

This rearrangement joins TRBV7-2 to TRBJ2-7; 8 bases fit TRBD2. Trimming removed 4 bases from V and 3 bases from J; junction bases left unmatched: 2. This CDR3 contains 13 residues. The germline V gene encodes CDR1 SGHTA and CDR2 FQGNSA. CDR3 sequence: CASSSSGGYEQYF. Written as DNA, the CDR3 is TGTGCCAGCAGCTCGAGCGGGGGCTACGAGCAGTACTTC.

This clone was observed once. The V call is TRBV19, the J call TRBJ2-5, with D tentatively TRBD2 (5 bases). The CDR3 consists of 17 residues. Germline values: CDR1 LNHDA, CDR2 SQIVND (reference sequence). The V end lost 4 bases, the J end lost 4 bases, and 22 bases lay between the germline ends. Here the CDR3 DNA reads TGTGCCAGTAGTACCACACCCCGGGCCAGAGGGCGAGAGACCCAGTACTTC. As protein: CASSTTPRARGRETQYF.

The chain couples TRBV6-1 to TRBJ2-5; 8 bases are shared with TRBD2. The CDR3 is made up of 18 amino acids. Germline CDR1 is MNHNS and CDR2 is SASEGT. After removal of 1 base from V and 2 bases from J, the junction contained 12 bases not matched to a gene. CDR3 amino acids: CASSEVWGAGGRQETQYF. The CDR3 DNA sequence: TGTGCCAGCAGTGAAGTCTGGGGGGCGGGGGGACGACAAGAGACCCAGTACTTC.

This CDR3 is CASSQDRGVQQYF. CDR3 bases: TGCGCCAGCAGCCAAGATAGGGGCGTCCAGCAGTATTTT. V is TRBV4-1 and J is TRBJ2-3, with D possibly matching TRBD1 (5 bases). Per germline, CDR1 MGHRA and CDR2 YSYEKL. CDR3 size: 13 residues. Trimming removed 0 bases at V and 11 bases at J, with 12 bases between.

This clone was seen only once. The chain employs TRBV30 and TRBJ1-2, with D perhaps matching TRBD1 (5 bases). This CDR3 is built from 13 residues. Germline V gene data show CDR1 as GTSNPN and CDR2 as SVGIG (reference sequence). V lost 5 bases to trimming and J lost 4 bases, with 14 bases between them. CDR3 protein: CAWSDTRFYGYTF. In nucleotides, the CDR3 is TGTGCCTGGTCGGACACCAGGTTCTATGGCTACACCTTC.

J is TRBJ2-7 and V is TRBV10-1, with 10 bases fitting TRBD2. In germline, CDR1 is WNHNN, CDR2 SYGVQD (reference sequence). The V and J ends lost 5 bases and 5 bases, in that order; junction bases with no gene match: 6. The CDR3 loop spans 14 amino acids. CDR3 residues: CASSTGTSANEQYF. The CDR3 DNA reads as TGCGCCAGCAGTACCGGGACTAGCGCCAACGAGCAGTACTTC.

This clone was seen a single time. CDR3 bases: TGTGCCAGTAGTGGACAGCCCAATCAGCCCCAGCATTTT. Protein: CASSGQPNQPQHF. The gene calls are TRBV19 and TRBJ1-5, with D perhaps matching TRBD1 (6 bases). Germline CDR1 is LNHDA and CDR2 is SQIVND (reference sequence). V lost 5 bases to trimming and J lost 3 bases, with 8 bases between them. This CDR3 spans 13 amino acids.

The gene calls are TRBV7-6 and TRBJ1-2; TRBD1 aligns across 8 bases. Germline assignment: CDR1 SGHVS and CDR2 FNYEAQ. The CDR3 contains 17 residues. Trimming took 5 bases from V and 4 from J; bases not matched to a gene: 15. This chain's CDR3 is CASSPGPGGGLSYGYTF. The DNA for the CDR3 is TGTGCCAGCAGCCCGGGGCCAGGGGGCGGTTTGAGCTATGGCTACACCTTC.

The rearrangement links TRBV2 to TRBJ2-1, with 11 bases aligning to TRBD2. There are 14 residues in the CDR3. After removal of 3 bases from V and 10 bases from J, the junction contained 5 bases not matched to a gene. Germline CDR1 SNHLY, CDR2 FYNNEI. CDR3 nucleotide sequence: TGTGCCAGCAGTGAGGTAGCGGGGGGGAACGAGCAGTTCTTC. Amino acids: CASSEVAGGNEQFF.

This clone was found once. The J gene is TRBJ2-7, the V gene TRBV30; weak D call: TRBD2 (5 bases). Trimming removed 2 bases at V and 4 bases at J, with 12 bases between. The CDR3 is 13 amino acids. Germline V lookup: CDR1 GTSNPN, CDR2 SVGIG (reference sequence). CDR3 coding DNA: TGTGCCTGGAGTAAAGGACTTTCATACGAGCAGTACTTC. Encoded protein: CAWSKGLSYEQYF.